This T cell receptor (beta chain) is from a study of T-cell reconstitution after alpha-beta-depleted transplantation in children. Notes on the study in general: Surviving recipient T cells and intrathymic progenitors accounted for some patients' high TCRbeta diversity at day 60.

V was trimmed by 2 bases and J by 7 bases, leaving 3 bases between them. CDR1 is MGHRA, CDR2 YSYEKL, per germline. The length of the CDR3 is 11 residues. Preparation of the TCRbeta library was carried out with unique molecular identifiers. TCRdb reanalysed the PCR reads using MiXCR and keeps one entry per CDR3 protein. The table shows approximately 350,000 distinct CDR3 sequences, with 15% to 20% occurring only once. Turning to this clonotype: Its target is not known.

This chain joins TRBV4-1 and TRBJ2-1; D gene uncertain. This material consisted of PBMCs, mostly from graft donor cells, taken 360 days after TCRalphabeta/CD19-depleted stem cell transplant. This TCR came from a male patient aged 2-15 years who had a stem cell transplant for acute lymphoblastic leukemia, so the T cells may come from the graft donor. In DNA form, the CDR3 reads TGCGCCAGCAGCCAACCTAATGAGCAGTTCTTC. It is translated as CASSQPNEQFF.